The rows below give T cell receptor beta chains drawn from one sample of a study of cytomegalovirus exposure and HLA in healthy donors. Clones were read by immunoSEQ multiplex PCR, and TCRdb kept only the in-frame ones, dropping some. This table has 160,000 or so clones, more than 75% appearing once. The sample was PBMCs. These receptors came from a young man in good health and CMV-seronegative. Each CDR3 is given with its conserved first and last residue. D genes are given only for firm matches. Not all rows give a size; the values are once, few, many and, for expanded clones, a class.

cdr3_nt: TGTGCCAGTAGTGCCGCGACAGGGGAAACCTACGAGCAGTACTTC
cdr3_aa: CASSAATGETYEQYF
v_call: TRBV19
j_call: TRBJ2-7
d_call: TRBD1
clone_size: once
cdr3_length: 15

cdr3_nt: TGTGCCAGCAGTGACTTCGAAGCGGGAGGGCCGCGTGAGCAGTTCTTC
cdr3_aa: CASSDFEAGGPREQFF
v_call: TRBV6-4
j_call: TRBJ2-1
d_call: TRBD2
clone_size: -
cdr3_length: 16

cdr3_nt: TGTGCCAGCAGGGTTACCGGGACAGCAGATGGCTACACCTTC
cdr3_aa: CASRVTGTADGYTF
v_call: TRBV4-2
j_call: TRBJ1-2
d_call: TRBD1
clone_size: -
cdr3_length: 14

cdr3_nt: TGTGCCACCAGCAGAGATTTGAGGGCCGGGGGTGAAAAACTGTTTTTT
cdr3_aa: CATSRDLRAGGEKLFF
v_call: TRBV15
j_call: TRBJ1-4
d_call: -
clone_size: -
cdr3_length: 16

cdr3_nt: TGTGCCGGCACAGAGCTCTCGCGGGAGACCCAGTACTTC
cdr3_aa: CAGTELSRETQYF
v_call: TRBV2
j_call: TRBJ2-5
d_call: -
clone_size: -
cdr3_length: 13

cdr3_nt: TGTGCCAGCAGCGTATTACAGGGAGGGACCGGGGAGCTGTTTTTT
cdr3_aa: CASSVLQGGTGELFF
v_call: TRBV6-5
j_call: TRBJ2-2
d_call: -
clone_size: -
cdr3_length: 15

cdr3_nt: TGTGCCAGCAGTTTAATAGCAGGGGGGAGCACTGAAGCTTTCTTT
cdr3_aa: CASSLIAGGSTEAFF
v_call: TRBV27
j_call: TRBJ1-1
d_call: TRBD1
clone_size: -
cdr3_length: 15

cdr3_nt: TGCGCCAGCAGTTTATCACCGGGACAGGGAGAGGTGGGGCCTTCACCCCTCCACTTT
cdr3_aa: CASSLSPGQGEVGPSPLHF
v_call: TRBV23-1
j_call: TRBJ1-6
d_call: TRBD1
clone_size: -
cdr3_length: 19

cdr3_nt: TGTGCCAGTAGTATAGTGAGGAGACTGATCACAGATACGCAGTATTTT
cdr3_aa: CASSIVRRLITDTQYF
v_call: TRBV19
j_call: TRBJ2-3
d_call: -
clone_size: -
cdr3_length: 16

cdr3_nt: TGTGCCAGCGGGAGACAGGGTACAGTCTATGGCTACACCTTC
cdr3_aa: CASGRQGTVYGYTF
v_call: TRBV6-1
j_call: TRBJ1-2
d_call: TRBD1
clone_size: -
cdr3_length: 14

cdr3_nt: TGTGCCAGCAGCTTTGGGAGGTATCAGCCCCAGCATTTT
cdr3_aa: CASSFGRYQPQHF
v_call: TRBV7-2
j_call: TRBJ1-5
d_call: -
clone_size: -
cdr3_length: 13

cdr3_nt: TGTGCCAGTAGTATAGCGGCGGGTCGATACCAAGAGACCCAGTACTTC
cdr3_aa: CASSIAAGRYQETQYF
v_call: TRBV19
j_call: TRBJ2-5
d_call: -
clone_size: -
cdr3_length: 16

cdr3_nt: TGTGCCAGTACCCCCTTCCCCCCGGGACAGGTCCCAAGTCACTCCTACAATGAGCAGTTCTTC
cdr3_aa: CASTPFPPGQVPSHSYNEQFF
v_call: TRBV19
j_call: TRBJ2-1
d_call: TRBD1
clone_size: -
cdr3_length: 21

cdr3_nt: TGTGCCACCAGCGGAAAACAGGGTCGGGCCCAGCATTTT
cdr3_aa: CATSGKQGRAQHF
v_call: TRBV15
j_call: TRBJ1-5
d_call: -
clone_size: -
cdr3_length: 13

cdr3_nt: TGTGCCAGCAGCTTAGATCAGGGAAGATACGAAAAACTGTTTTTT
cdr3_aa: CASSLDQGRYEKLFF
v_call: TRBV7-9
j_call: TRBJ1-4
d_call: -
clone_size: -
cdr3_length: 15

cdr3_nt: TGTGCCAGCGCGGGACAGGAAATTGAAGCTTTCTTT
cdr3_aa: CASAGQEIEAFF
v_call: TRBV6-1
j_call: TRBJ1-1
d_call: TRBD1
clone_size: -
cdr3_length: 12

cdr3_nt: TGTGCCAGCACGACTAGCGGGCTATCCTACGAGCAGTACTTC
cdr3_aa: CASTTSGLSYEQYF
v_call: TRBV7-9
j_call: TRBJ2-7
d_call: TRBD2
clone_size: -
cdr3_length: 14

cdr3_nt: TGCAGCATTTCCAGGCCCAGCTCCTACAATGAGCAGTTCTTC
cdr3_aa: CSISRPSSYNEQFF
v_call: TRBV29-1
j_call: TRBJ2-1
d_call: -
clone_size: -
cdr3_length: 14

cdr3_nt: TGTGCCAGCCGACCACAGGGGAAGGACGAGCAGTACTTC
cdr3_aa: CASRPQGKDEQYF
v_call: TRBV27
j_call: TRBJ2-7
d_call: TRBD1
clone_size: -
cdr3_length: 13

cdr3_nt: TGTGCCAGCTCACCAGGACTGGAACAAAATCTGGTGTACTTC
cdr3_aa: CASSPGLEQNLVYF
v_call: TRBV18
j_call: TRBJ2-7
d_call: -
clone_size: -
cdr3_length: 14

cdr3_nt: TGTGCCAGCAGCCGCCGGAGGGATAGGGCCGGGGAGCTGTTTTTT
cdr3_aa: CASSRRRDRAGELFF
v_call: TRBV14
j_call: TRBJ2-2
d_call: -
clone_size: -
cdr3_length: 15

cdr3_nt: TGTGCCAGCAGTTCCGGACAGGGGGACTATGGCTACACCTTC
cdr3_aa: CASSSGQGDYGYTF
v_call: TRBV28
j_call: TRBJ1-2
d_call: TRBD1
clone_size: -
cdr3_length: 14